A single sample is the source of the 15 T cell receptor beta chains below, sequenced in a study of blood T cell repertoires in COVID-19. This table comes from immunoSEQ multiplex PCR, and its TCRdb copy is limited to in-frame clones, with some not included. This sample has 40,000 or so clones, with 70% to 90% found just once. Sequencing was performed on peripheral blood. The receptors stem from a human donor in a cohort sampled during active COVID-19.

V and J are TRBV18 and TRBJ1-3; D uncertain. The V gene's germline CDR1 is KGHSH and CDR2 LQKENI. Trimming removed 0 bases at V and 0 bases at J, with 6 bases between. This CDR3 is 15 amino acids long. This chain's CDR3 is CASSPPYSSGNTIYF. The CDR3 coding sequence is TGTGCCAGCTCACCACCGTACAGCTCTGGAAACACCATATATTTT.

The gene calls are TRBV13 and TRBJ2-7; possible D gene TRBD1, 6 bases. Germline assignment: CDR1 PRHDT and CDR2 FYEKMQ (reference sequence). Trimming took 5 bases from V and 5 from J, leaving 22 bases between them. The length of the CDR3 is 16 residues. As DNA, the CDR3 is TGTGCCAGCAGCAACCGACAGGCCGGGCGGTTTGACGAGCAGTACTTC. This gives the protein CASSNRQAGRFDEQYF.

The chain joins TRBV4-1 to TRBJ2-1; D perhaps matches TRBD2 (5 bases). From germline, CDR1 is MGHRA and CDR2 YSYEKL. The CDR3 spans 17 residues. V shed 4 bases and J shed 0 bases, with 16 bases lying between them. The CDR3 sequence is CASSRRGPRISYNEQFF. The CDR3 nucleotides read TGCGCCAGCAGCCGAAGAGGGCCACGTATCTCCTACAATGAGCAGTTCTTC.

The chain is built from TRBV18 and TRBJ1-4; 7 bases match TRBD1. CDR1 KGHSH and CDR2 LQKENI come from the germline V gene. The CDR3 is 14 amino acids. V was pared by 0 bases and J by 11 bases, with 6 bases of the junction left unmatched. The CDR3 region has the DNA TGTGCCAGCTCACCACCGGCAGGGGGATGGAAACTGTTTTTT. Its translation: CASSPPAGGWKLFF.

This sequence joins TRBV10-3 and TRBJ2-1; D may be TRBD2 (5 bases). Trimming shortened V by 4 bases and J by 6 bases, and 7 bases separated the two germline ends. Per germline, CDR1 ENHRY and CDR2 SYGVKD. This CDR3 is built from 12 residues. The CDR3 bases are TGTGCCATCAGTGGGACTCGCAATGAGCAGTTCTTC. This gives the protein CAISGTRNEQFF.

About this clone itself: An end of the junction does not agree with germline; a read error may underlie this. The chain joins TRBV5-6 to TRBJ2-3; TRBD2 aligns across 16 bases. The CDR3 consists of 12 residues. Germline CDR1 SGHDT, CDR2 YYEEEE. CDR3 residues: CASSPGTSGGAF. The CDR3 DNA reads TGTGCCAGCAGCCCCGGGACTAGCGGGGGGGCCTTT.

CDR3 in amino acids: CASSLNDGANYGYTF. Here the CDR3 DNA reads TGTGCCAGCAGCCTCAATGACGGGGCTAACTATGGCTACACCTTC. The chain is built from TRBV7-9 and TRBJ1-2; D gene uncertain. V was pared by 5 bases and J by 0 bases, with 13 bases between. From germline, CDR1 is SEHNR and CDR2 FQNEAQ (reference sequence). The CDR3 spans 15 residues.

V gene TRBV15 combines with J gene TRBJ1-2; the D gene is possibly TRBD1 (6 bases). V lost 7 bases and J 0 bases, leaving 15 bases between the germline ends. The CDR3 spans 15 residues. Germline V lookup: CDR1 LNHNV, CDR2 YYDKDF (reference sequence). This CDR3 is CATNSPGQANYGYTF. Written as DNA, the CDR3 is TGTGCCACCAACTCACCGGGACAAGCTAACTATGGCTACACCTTC.

V and J are TRBV29-1 and TRBJ1-2, with D possibly TRBD1 on 5 matching bases. V was trimmed by 7 bases and J by 1 base, leaving 16 bases between them. The CDR3 has 14 amino acids. Germline-derived CDR1 and CDR2 are SQVTM and ANQGSEA. CDR3 amino acids: CSGKRDGSNYGYTF. As DNA, the CDR3 is TGCAGCGGGAAGCGGGACGGAAGTAACTATGGCTACACCTTC.

This clone was recorded only once. The CDR3: CASSPDQGGGYTF. The CDR3 DNA is TGTGCCAGCTCACCCGATCAGGGGGGTGGCTACACCTTC. V and J are TRBV18 and TRBJ1-2, with 7 bases identical to TRBD1. With 3 bases clipped from V and 7 bases from J, the junction kept 5 bases outside the gene matches. Germline V gene sequence: CDR1 KGHSH, CDR2 LQKENI. CDR3 size: 13 residues.

The chain combines TRBV6-5 with TRBJ2-7, with D possibly being TRBD2 (5 bases). The CDR3 sequence is 12 residues long. V lost 10 bases to trimming and J lost 4 bases, with 14 bases between them. Germline-derived CDR1 and CDR2 are MNHEY and SVGAGI. CDR3 in amino acids: CAIQTDSYEQYF. The CDR3 DNA follows: TGTGCCATCCAGACGGACTCTTACGAGCAGTACTTC.

V and J are TRBV3-1 (or the pseudogene TRBV3-2) and TRBJ2-5; D may be TRBD2 (6 bases). In germline, CDR1 is LGHDT, CDR2 YNNKEL (reference sequence). Between the trimmed V and J ends, which lost 4 bases and 1 base, there was a span of 10 bases. The CDR3 runs 14 residues. CDR3 loop: CASSPPGLQETQYF. As DNA, the CDR3 is TGTGCCAGCAGCCCTCCGGGACTCCAAGAGACCCAGTACTTC.

Of note for this clone: Because the CDR3 is missing its conserved closing phenylalanine or tryptophan, this is likely a read error. Because the CDR3's place on the DNA is in doubt, the DNA is left out and the CDR3 is given as listed by TCRdb. CDR3 protein: CASSQRPGYL. The chain is built from TRBV3-1 (or the pseudogene TRBV3-2) and TRBJ1-2; TRBD1, the table's D call, was not compared with the DNA. Termini included, the CDR3 measures 10 amino acids. Germline CDR1 is LGHDT and CDR2 is YNNKEL (reference sequence).

V gene TRBV5-1 combines with J gene TRBJ1-2; TRBD1 might be the D (6 bases). This CDR3 has 14 residues. The germline V and J ends were trimmed by 0 bases and 3 bases, with 9 bases remaining between them. Per the germline V gene, CDR1 is SGHRS and CDR2 is YFSETQ. Here the CDR3 reads CASSLAEGDYGYTF. CDR3 bases: TGCGCCAGCAGCTTGGCCGAGGGGGACTATGGCTACACCTTC.

This clone has just a few counts. The J gene is TRBJ1-6, the V gene TRBV5-1; 7 nucleotides agree with TRBD1. J gave up 7 bases and V 7 bases, and 8 bases lay outside the gene matches. The CDR3 extends over 14 amino acids. Germline V CDR1 and CDR2: SGHRS, YFSETQ. CDR3: CASASGTANSPLHF. Written as DNA, the CDR3 is TGCGCCAGCGCTTCCGGGACAGCGAATTCACCCCTCCACTTT.